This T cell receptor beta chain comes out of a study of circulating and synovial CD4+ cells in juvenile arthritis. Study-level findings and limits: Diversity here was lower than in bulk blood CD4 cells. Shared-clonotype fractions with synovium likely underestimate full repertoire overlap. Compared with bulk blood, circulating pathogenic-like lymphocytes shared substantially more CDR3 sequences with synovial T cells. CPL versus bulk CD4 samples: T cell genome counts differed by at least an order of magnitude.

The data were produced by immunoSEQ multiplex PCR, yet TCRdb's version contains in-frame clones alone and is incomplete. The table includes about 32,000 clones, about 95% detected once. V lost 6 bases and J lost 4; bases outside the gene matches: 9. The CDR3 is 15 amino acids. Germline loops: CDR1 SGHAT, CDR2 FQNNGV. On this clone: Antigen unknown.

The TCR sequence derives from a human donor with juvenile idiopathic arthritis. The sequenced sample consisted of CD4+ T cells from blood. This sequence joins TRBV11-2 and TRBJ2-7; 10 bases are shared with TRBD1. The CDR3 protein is CASRIPGQGKYEQYF. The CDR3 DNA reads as TGTGCCAGCAGGATCCCGGGACAGGGGAAGTACGAGCAGTACTTC.